These 9 T cell receptor beta chains share one sample of origin, sequenced in a study of human T cells and chemical hapten exposure. Time point defined: pre-sensitization, week 0. Noted treatment: therapeutic diphenylcyclopropenone sensitization with weekly scalp DPC. TCRdb re-derived calls from the RACE reads in MiXCR, one entry per CDR3 protein. The sample records more than 300,000 distinct CDR3 sequences, roughly 4.6% being singletons. Here the sequenced sample was whole blood, taken in connection with sensitization to the hapten diphenylcyclopropenone (DPC). These receptors came from a woman aged 45-65 years with alopecia areata. Some clones in this sample may be carry-over from other donors' samples.

This clonotype came up a few times. CDR3 in DNA: TGTGCCAGCAGTTTCCTGGAAGAGACCCAGTACTTC. It codes for CASSFLEETQYF. This chain links TRBV27 with TRBJ2-5; D unclear. This CDR3 contains 12 residues. Trimming stripped 3 bases from V and 3 bases from J, with 5 bases between. The germline CDR1 and CDR2 sequences are MNHEY and SMNVEV (reference sequence).

This clonotype was detected ten times or more. The gene calls are TRBV28 and TRBJ1-1; TRBD1 might be the D (5 bases). From germline, CDR1 is MDHEN and CDR2 SYDVKM. Trimming stripped 5 bases from V and 4 bases from J, with 14 bases between. CDR3 length equals 14 residues. The CDR3 region is CASSPVRGGTEAFF. In DNA, the CDR3 is TGTGCCAGCAGTCCGGTTAGGGGAGGCACTGAAGCTTTCTTT.

J is TRBJ2-2 and V is TRBV28; D is possibly TRBD1 (6 bases). Germline V gives CDR1 MDHEN, CDR2 SYDVKM. Trimming took 2 bases from V and 5 from J, leaving 18 bases between them. This CDR3 spans 17 amino acids. The CDR3 coding sequence is TGTGCCAGCAGTTTAAAGGCCCTTGGGGGCAGGACCGGGGAGCTGTTTTTT. It yields the protein CASSLKALGGRTGELFF.

The sample holds many counts of this clonotype. The gene calls are TRBV3-1 and TRBJ2-3; 10 bases fit TRBD2. The CDR3 spans 16 residues. Germline assignment: CDR1 LGHDT and CDR2 YNNKEL (reference sequence). Trimming removed 0 bases from V and 5 bases from J; junction bases left unmatched: 5. The CDR3 sequence is CASSQDELAGRDTQYF. In DNA form, the CDR3 reads TGTGCCAGCAGCCAAGATGAACTAGCGGGGCGAGATACGCAGTATTTT.

This clonotype was counted at least ten times. V gene TRBV5-1 combines with J gene TRBJ2-7; 7 bases are a match to TRBD1. The junction had 4 bases not matched to a gene; V was cut back by 3 bases and J by 1 base. This CDR3 has 14 amino acids. The germline gives CDR1 SGHRS, CDR2 YFSETQ. CDR3 sequence (DNA): TGCGCCAGCAGCTACCGACAGGGATCCTACGAGCAGTACTTC. Its translation: CASSYRQGSYEQYF. Combining the CDR3 with reference TRBV5-1 and TRBJ2-7 gives the whole variable domain KAGVTQTPRYLIKTRGQQVTLSCSPISGHRSVSWYQQTPGQGLQFLFEYFSETQRNKGNFPGRFSGRQFSNSRSEMNVSTLELGDSALYLCASSYRQGSYEQYFGPGTRLTVT.

The chain uses TRBV29-1 and TRBJ1-2, with TRBD1 matching 9 bases. J gave up 5 bases and V 7 bases, and 8 bases lay outside the gene matches. The CDR3 consists of 13 residues. Germline CDR1 SQVTM, CDR2 ANQGSEA. The CDR3 DNA reads as TGCAGCGCCCCGACAGGGGGTATTTATGGCTACACCTTC. Translated: CSAPTGGIYGYTF.

The V gene is TRBV15, the J gene TRBJ1-1; D gene unclear. Germline V gene sequence: CDR1 LNHNV, CDR2 YYDKDF (reference sequence). Trimming shortened V by 0 bases and J by 2 bases, and 10 bases separated the two germline ends. The CDR3 runs 15 residues. CDR3 region: CATSRDTEANTEAFF. The DNA of the CDR3 is TGTGCCACCAGCAGAGATACGGAGGCCAACACTGAAGCTTTCTTT.

The sample holds many counts of this clonotype. CDR3 protein: CASSLDSSGIRTDTQYF. The CDR3 bases are TGTGCCAGCAGCTTAGACAGTAGCGGGATACGCACAGATACGCAGTATTTT. V gene TRBV7-2 combines with J gene TRBJ2-3, with 8 bases lining up with TRBD2. This CDR3 region has 17 residues. Germline CDR1 reads SGHTA; CDR2 reads FQGNSA. With V trimmed by 1 base and J by 1 base, 7 bases remained unmatched.

The chain links TRBV28 to TRBJ1-1; D is unresolved. V shed 0 bases and J shed 0 bases, with 11 bases lying between them. This CDR3 region has 16 residues. CDR1 is MDHEN, CDR2 SYDVKM, per germline. The CDR3 spells CASSLWKALMNTEAFF. CDR3 nucleotides: TGTGCCAGCAGTTTATGGAAAGCGCTGATGAACACTGAAGCTTTCTTT.